The rows below give T cell receptor beta chains drawn from one sample of a study of human T cells and chemical hapten exposure. Each CDR3 protein is one row after TCRdb ran MiXCR on the RACE reads. The data show a few hundred thousand distinct CDR3 sequences, with 7.5% to 9% seen just once and roughly 2.5% held by the top ten. Sequencing used whole blood, obtained in connection with sensitization to the hapten diphenylcyclopropenone (DPC). These receptors came from a woman in her thirties or forties with alopecia areata. Some clones in this sample may be carry-over from other donors' samples. CDR3s include the opening cysteine and the closing phenylalanine or tryptophan. The D gene is left open where the match is weak. Clone size, where shown, is once, few, many, or a class for clones that have expanded.

v_call	d_call	j_call	clone_size	cdr3_nt	cdr3_aa
TRBV6-1	TRBD1	TRBJ2-2	few	TGTGCCAGCAGGCCGGACAGGGGCAACACCGGGGAGCTGTTTTTT	CASRPDRGNTGELFF
TRBV29-1	.	TRBJ2-3	few	TGCAGCGTCAAGACACCGGCAGATACGCAGTATTTT	CSVKTPADTQYF
TRBV5-1	.	TRBJ2-5	few	TGCGCCAGCAGCTTGGGTTCCGTTCTGGAGACCCAGTACTTC	CASSLGSVLETQYF
TRBV9	.	TRBJ2-3	many	TGTGCCAGCAGCGTAGCGGGAGAGTCAGATACGCAGTATTTT	CASSVAGESDTQYF
TRBV20-1	TRBD1	TRBJ1-4	.	TGCAGTGCTACTACGCCCAGAATGGGACAGAATGAAAAACTGTTTTTT	CSATTPRMGQNEKLFF
TRBV12-3/TRBV12-4	.	TRBJ2-1	few	TGTGCCAGCAGTTTGGTGGGAGCTGAGGATGAGCAGTTCTTC	CASSLVGAEDEQFF
TRBV14	.	TRBJ1-1	few	TGTGCCAGCAGCGCCCATCAGAACACTGAAGCTTTCTTT	CASSAHQNTEAFF
TRBV7-2	.	TRBJ1-5	many	TGTGCCAGCAGCTTTTCGAGGACGATGAATCAGCCCCAGCATTTT	CASSFSRTMNQPQHF
TRBV7-2	TRBD1	TRBJ2-3	many	TGTGCCAGCAGCTTCCAGGGGGCTGCAGATACGCAGTATTTT	CASSFQGAADTQYF
TRBV24-1	.	TRBJ1-4	.	TGTGCCACCAGTGCCGGGACGTCGAATGAAAAACTGTATTTT	CATSAGTSNEKLYF
TRBV7-3	.	TRBJ2-3	.	TGTGCCAGCAGCTTAACTGGCGGGATAAGCACAGATACGCAGTATTTT	CASSLTGGISTDTQYF
TRBV7-9	.	TRBJ1-2	few	TGTGCCAGCAGCCCGTCTGGGGGCCATGGCTACACCTTC	CASSPSGGHGYTF
TRBV6-1	.	TRBJ2-3	many	TGTGCCAGCAGGGATAGCGGCACAGATACGCAGTATTTT	CASRDSGTDTQYF
TRBV6-5	TRBD2	TRBJ2-1	many	TGTGCCAGCAGCCGAGGGAGTAGCGGGAGCGGAAATGAGCAGTTCTTC	CASSRGSSGSGNEQFF
TRBV12-3/TRBV12-4	.	TRBJ1-2	.	TGTGCCAGCAGTTTAGTCGTTACAGACTATGGCTACACCTTC	CASSLVVTDYGYTF
TRBV5-6	.	TRBJ2-1	many	TGTGCCAGCAGCCCGGACAGCTACAATGAGCAGTTCTTC	CASSPDSYNEQFF
TRBV7-9	.	TRBJ1-1	.	TGTGCCAGCAGCCTCCTCCCCGTCACTGAAGCTTTCTTT	CASSLLPVTEAFF
TRBV27	TRBD1	TRBJ2-7	.	TGTGCCAGCAGTTCAACCGCAGGGACAGAATACGAGCAGTACTTC	CASSSTAGTEYEQYF
TRBV28	.	TRBJ2-3	many	TGTGCCAGCACAAGGGGTGGCTCCACAGATACGCAGTATTTT	CASTRGGSTDTQYF
TRBV5-6	.	TRBJ1-5	.	TGTGCCAGCAGCTTTTGGGGGTTTAGCAATCAGCCCCAGCATTTT	CASSFWGFSNQPQHF
TRBV7-2	.	TRBJ1-4	few	TGTGCCAGCAGCCCAGACAGACCTGAAAAACTGTTTTTT	CASSPDRPEKLFF
TRBV30	.	TRBJ1-1	.	TGTGCCTGGGCACAGGGTAACACTGAAGCTTTCTTT	CAWAQGNTEAFF
TRBV6-5	.	TRBJ1-3	few	TGTGCCAGCAGTTACTCCCCGAGGGTCAACTCTGGAAACACCATATATTTT	CASSYSPRVNSGNTIYF
TRBV5-1	.	TRBJ2-5	.	TGCGCCAGCAGCTTGGCGCCGGGATCCCAAGAGACCCAGTACTTC	CASSLAPGSQETQYF
TRBV7-2	.	TRBJ1-2	few	TGTGCCAGCAGCATGGACAGCAACTATGGCTACACCTTC	CASSMDSNYGYTF
TRBV6-5	TRBD2	TRBJ2-1	few	TGTGCCAGCAGCCTGACTAGCGGGAGGGGGAAGCAGTTCTTC	CASSLTSGRGKQFF
TRBV9	.	TRBJ1-2	many	TGTGCCAGCAGTCCACAAGCTAGCTATGGCTACACCTTC	CASSPQASYGYTF
TRBV4-2	.	TRBJ1-2	few	TGTGCCAGCAGCCAAGAAGTACTCGCCTATGGCTACACCTTC	CASSQEVLAYGYTF
TRBV7-6	TRBD2	TRBJ2-7	many	TGTGCCAGCAGCTTAGCCACTAGCGGAAGCGCCTACGAGCAGTACTTC	CASSLATSGSAYEQYF
TRBV27	TRBD1	TRBJ1-1	few	TGTGCCAGCAGTCCCAGGGGGCGGGTCGGCACTGAAGCTTTCTTT	CASSPRGRVGTEAFF
TRBV2	.	TRBJ2-3	few	TGTGCCAGCGACTGGGGGCTAGCAGATACGCAGTATTTT	CASDWGLADTQYF
TRBV6-2/TRBV6-3	.	TRBJ1-1	.	TGTGCCAGCAGATACTCTCAGCACACTGAAGCTTTCTTT	CASRYSQHTEAFF
TRBV29-1	.	TRBJ2-2	few	TGCAGCGTTGGGAAGGGTTTCGGGGAGCTGTTTTTT	CSVGKGFGELFF
TRBV27	.	TRBJ1-2	few	TGTGCCAGCAGTTTGTCGGGGAACTATGGCTACACCTTC	CASSLSGNYGYTF
TRBV20-1	TRBD1	TRBJ2-1	few	TGCAGTGCTAGGGACAGGGTGGTCGAGCAGTTCTTC	CSARDRVVEQFF